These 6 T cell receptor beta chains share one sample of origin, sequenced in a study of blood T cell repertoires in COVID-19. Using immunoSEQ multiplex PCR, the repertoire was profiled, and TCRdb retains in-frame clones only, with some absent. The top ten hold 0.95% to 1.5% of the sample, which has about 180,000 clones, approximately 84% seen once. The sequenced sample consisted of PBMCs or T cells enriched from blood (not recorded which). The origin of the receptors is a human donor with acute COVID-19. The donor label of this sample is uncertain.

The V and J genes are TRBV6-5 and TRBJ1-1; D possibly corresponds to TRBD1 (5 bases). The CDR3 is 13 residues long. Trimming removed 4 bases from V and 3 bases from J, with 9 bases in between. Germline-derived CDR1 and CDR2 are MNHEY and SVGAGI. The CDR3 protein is CASSSTVYTEAFF. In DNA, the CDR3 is TGTGCCAGCAGTTCGACAGTTTACACTGAAGCTTTCTTT.

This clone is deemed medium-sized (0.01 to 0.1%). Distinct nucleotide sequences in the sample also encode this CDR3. The CDR3 protein is CASSQDRGIYEQYF. The DNA for the CDR3 is TGTGCCAGCTCGCAGGACAGGGGTATCTACGAGCAGTACTTC. J is TRBJ2-7 and V is TRBV18; the match to TRBD1 covers 9 bases. Germline-derived CDR1 and CDR2 are KGHSH and LQKENI. Trimming at V came to 6 bases and at J to 3 bases, leaving 6 bases not matched to a gene. The CDR3 is 14 amino acids.

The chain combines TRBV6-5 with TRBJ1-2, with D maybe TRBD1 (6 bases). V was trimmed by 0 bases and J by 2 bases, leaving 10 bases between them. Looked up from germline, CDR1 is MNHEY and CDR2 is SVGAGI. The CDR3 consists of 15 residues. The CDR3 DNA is TGTGCCAGCAGTTACTCAGGGGGATTAAACTATGGCTACACCTTC. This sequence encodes CASSYSGGLNYGYTF.

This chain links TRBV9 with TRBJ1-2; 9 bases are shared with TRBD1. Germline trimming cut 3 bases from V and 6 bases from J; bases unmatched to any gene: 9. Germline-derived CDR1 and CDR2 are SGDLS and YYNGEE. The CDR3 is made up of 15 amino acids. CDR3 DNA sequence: TGTGCCAGCAGCGCGGAAGCCGGGACAGGGAATGGCTACACCTTC. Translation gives CASSAEAGTGNGYTF.

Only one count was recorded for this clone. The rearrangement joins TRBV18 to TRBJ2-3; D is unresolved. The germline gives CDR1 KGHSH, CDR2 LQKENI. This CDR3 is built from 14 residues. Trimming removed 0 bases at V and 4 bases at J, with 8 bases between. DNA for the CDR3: TGTGCCAGCTCACCACCGAGTCGGGCAGATACGCAGTATTTT. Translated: CASSPPSRADTQYF.

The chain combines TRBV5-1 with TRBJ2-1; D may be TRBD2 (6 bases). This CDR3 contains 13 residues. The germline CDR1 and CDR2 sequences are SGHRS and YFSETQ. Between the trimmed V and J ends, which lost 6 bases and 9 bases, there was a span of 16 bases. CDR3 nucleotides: TGCGCCAGCACTATACCCGGGGGATCTGAGCAGTTCTTC. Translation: CASTIPGGSEQFF.